This T cell receptor beta chain stems from a study of breast tumors, draining lymph nodes, adjacent tissues. Axillary draining lymph nodes of breast cancer patients supplied the node samples. CDR1 MNHNS and CDR2 SASEGT come from the germline V gene. V lost 8 bases and J lost 6, with 14 bases in between. This CDR3 spans 12 amino acids. Broader study findings: Tumor TCR diversity was below lymph nodes but above nontumor tissue. The lymph node origin of tumor T cells was framed as consistent with a hypothesis, not demonstrated.

Via MiXCR, TCRdb re-called the multiplex PCR reads, giving one row per CDR3 protein. This table holds about 130,000 distinct CDR3 sequences, less than 25% found once. On this clonotype: What it binds is unknown. Given a much more abundant clone one base away, this may be a read error. This CDR3 is missing its conserved last phenylalanine or tryptophan, likely due to a read error.

This TCR derives from a female donor with breast cancer. Some clones in this sample may be carry-over from other donors' samples. The chain combines TRBV6-1 with TRBJ2-7, with D perhaps given as TRBD1 or TRBD2 (5 bases each). Sequencing used axillary lymph node tissue. CDR3 sequence reads: CASRGGLAEQYL. CDR3 nucleotides: TGTGCCAGCCGGGGCGGGCTCGCCGAGCAGTACCTC.